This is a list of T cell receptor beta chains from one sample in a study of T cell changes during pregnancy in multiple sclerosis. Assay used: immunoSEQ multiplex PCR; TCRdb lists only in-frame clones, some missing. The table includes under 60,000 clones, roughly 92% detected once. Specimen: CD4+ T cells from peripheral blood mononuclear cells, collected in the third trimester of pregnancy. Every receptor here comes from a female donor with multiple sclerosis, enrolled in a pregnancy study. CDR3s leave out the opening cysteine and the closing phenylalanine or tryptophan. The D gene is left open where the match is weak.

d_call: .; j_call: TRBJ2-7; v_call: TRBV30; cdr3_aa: AWSMSFEQY
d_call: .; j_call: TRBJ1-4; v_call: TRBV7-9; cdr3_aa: ASSPTGNANEKLF
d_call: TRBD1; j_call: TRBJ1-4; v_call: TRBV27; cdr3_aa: ASSRTGGARGGEKLF
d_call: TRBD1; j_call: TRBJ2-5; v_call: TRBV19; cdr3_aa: ASSVDREETQY
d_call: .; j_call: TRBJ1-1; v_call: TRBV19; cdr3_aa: ASSEQGQGTEAF
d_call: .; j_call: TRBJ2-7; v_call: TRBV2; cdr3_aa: ASSGVGHEQY
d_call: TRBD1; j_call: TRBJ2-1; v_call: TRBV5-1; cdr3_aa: ASSSEGAGWENEQF
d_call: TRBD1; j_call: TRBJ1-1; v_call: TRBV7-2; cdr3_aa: ASSLDGTGGVREAF
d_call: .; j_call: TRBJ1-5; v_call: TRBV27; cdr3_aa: ASSFGRNQPQH
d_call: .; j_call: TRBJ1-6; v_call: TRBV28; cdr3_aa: ASSFSSGALH
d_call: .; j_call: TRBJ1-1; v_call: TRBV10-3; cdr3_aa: AARRDGGMNTEAF
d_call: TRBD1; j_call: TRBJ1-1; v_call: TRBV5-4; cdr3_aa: ASSFHRGRRGTEAF
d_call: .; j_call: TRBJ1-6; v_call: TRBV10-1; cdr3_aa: ASSVAGEDSPLH
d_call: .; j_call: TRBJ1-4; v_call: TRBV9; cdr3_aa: ASSSQGQGNEKLF
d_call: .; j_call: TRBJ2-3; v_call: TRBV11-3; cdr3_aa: ASRSTGSDTQY
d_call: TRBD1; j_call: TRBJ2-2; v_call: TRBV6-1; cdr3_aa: ASSGRGQGGNTGELF
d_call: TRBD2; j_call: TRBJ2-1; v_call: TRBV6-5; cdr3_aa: ASRILAVEGDEQF
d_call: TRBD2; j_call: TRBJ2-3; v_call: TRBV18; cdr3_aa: ASSPLRSGGTDTQY
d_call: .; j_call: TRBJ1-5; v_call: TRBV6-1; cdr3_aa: ASSPRTANQPQH
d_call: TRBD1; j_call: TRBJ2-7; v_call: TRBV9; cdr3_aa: ASSPRTRDRGYEQY
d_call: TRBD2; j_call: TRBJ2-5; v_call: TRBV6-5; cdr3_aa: ASSSGTSDQETQY
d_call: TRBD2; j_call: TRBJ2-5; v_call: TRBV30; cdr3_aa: AWSVRMTSGYQETQY
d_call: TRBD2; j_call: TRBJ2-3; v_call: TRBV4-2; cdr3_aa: ASSLGLAGGRDGTDTQY
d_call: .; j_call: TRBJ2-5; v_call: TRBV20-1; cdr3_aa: CCGYQETQY
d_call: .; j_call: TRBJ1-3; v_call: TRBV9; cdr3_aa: ASSTFAGSSGNTIY
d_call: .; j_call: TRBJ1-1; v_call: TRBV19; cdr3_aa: ASSIVVQAEAF
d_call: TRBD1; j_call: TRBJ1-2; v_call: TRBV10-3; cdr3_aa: ATSGGRGGYT
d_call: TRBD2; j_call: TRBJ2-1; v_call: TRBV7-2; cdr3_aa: ASSLGIERSGRLDEQF
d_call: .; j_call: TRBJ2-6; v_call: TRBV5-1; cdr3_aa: ASSLDNSGANVLT
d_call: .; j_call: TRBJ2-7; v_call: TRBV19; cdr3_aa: ASSATGNSYEQY
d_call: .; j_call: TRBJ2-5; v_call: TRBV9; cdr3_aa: ASSVAERAVRGD
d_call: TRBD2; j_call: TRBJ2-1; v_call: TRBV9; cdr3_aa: ASSVGREDNEQF
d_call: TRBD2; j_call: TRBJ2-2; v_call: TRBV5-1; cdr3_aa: ASLSGTNTGELF
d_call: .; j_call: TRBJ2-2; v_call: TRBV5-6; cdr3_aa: ASSLAVLTNTGELF
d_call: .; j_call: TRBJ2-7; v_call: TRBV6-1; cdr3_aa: ASLPDSFLGQY
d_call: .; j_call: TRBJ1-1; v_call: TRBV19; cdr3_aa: ASSITGQNTEAF
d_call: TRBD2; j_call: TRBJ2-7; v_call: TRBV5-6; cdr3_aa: ASSSSGRPYEQY
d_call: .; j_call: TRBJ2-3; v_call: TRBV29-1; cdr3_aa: SVCELLGTDTQY
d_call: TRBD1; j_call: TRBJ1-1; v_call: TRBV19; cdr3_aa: ASSGRGQGAREAF
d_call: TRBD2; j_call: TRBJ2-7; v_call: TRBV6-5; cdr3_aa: ASRGLARSDEQY
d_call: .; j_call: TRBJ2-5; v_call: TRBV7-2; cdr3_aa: ASSLDALGTQY
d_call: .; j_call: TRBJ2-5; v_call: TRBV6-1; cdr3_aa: ASSVRETQY
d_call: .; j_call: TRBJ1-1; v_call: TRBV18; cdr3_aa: ASSRYGQIDMNTEAF
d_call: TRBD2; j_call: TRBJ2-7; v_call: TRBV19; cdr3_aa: ASSAPPGVPDAGAYEQY
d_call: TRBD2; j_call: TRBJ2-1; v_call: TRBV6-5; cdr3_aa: ASSYALAGGYNEQF